The 20 T cell receptor beta chains below were found in one sample sequenced in a study of blood T cell repertoires in COVID-19. Repertoires were generated with immunoSEQ multiplex PCR, while TCRdb's copy carries only in-frame clones and drops some. The data hold roughly 100,000 clones, with 84% observed a single time. The sequenced sample was peripheral blood. The receptors come from a human donor in a cohort sampled during active COVID-19.

The DNA for the CDR3 is TGTGCCAGCAGCGAGGTGGGACAGAACTATGGCTACACCTTC. It specifies CASSEVGQNYGYTF. The chain has TRBV2 and TRBJ1-2, with 7 positions matching TRBD1. This CDR3 spans 14 amino acids. Germline-derived CDR1 and CDR2 are SNHLY and FYNNEI. V lost 6 bases, J lost 2 bases, and 6 bases stayed unmatched.

Concerning this clone itself: Other DNA sequences of this sample code for an identical CDR3. This chain joins TRBV7-2 and TRBJ2-5, with 8 bases fitting TRBD2. The germline gives CDR1 SGHTA, CDR2 FQGNSA. J was trimmed by 3 bases and V by 3 bases; bases with no gene match: 3. CDR3 size: 14 residues. CDR3 protein: CASSLSGGKETQYF. In DNA form, the CDR3 reads TGTGCCAGCAGCTTGTCGGGGGGGAAAGAGACCCAGTACTTC.

This clone was counted only a few times. V gene TRBV7-2 combines with J gene TRBJ1-2, with 9 bases lining up with TRBD1. The V segment lost 5 bases and the J segment 9 bases; nucleotides outside the gene matches: 13. CDR3 length: 15 amino acids. From germline, CDR1 is SGHTA and CDR2 FQGNSA. The CDR3 nucleotides read TGTGCCAGCAGCACAGGGACAGGGCTCGAGTCTAGCTACACCTTC. This gives the protein CASSTGTGLESSYTF.

V gene TRBV27 combines with J gene TRBJ2-2, with D possibly matching TRBD1 (5 bases). In germline, CDR1 is MNHEY, CDR2 SMNVEV (reference sequence). This CDR3 is built from 14 residues. Trimming took 7 bases from V and 4 from J, leaving 13 bases between them. The CDR3 here is CASKSSRATGELFF. The CDR3 DNA reads as TGTGCCAGCAAGTCGTCCAGGGCCACCGGGGAGCTGTTTTTT.

The rearrangement uses TRBV12-3 or TRBV12-4 and TRBJ2-1; a weak D match, TRBD2 (6 bases). V lost 3 bases and J lost 4, with 7 bases in between. CDR3 length equals 13 residues. The CDR3 DNA reads as TGTGCCAGCAGTTTGCGGGGTTACAATGAGCAGTTCTTC. This gives the protein CASSLRGYNEQFF.

Regarding this clone: At one boundary the junction diverges from the germline segment, which might be a read error. The chain uses TRBV6-1 and TRBJ2-7, with D possibly being TRBD1 (6 bases). This CDR3 spans 14 amino acids. Germline-derived CDR1 and CDR2 are MNHNS and SASEGT. Here the CDR3 reads CASSEGADTYEQCF. CDR3 sequence (DNA): TGTGCCAGCAGTGAGGGGGCAGATACCTACGAGCAGTGCTTC.

The chain couples TRBV5-4 to TRBJ1-6, with 8 bases fitting TRBD1. V trimming: 2 bases; J trimming: 7 bases; junction bases outside the gene matches: 8. The CDR3 runs 16 residues. From germline, CDR1 is SGHNT and CDR2 YYREEE (reference sequence). DNA for the CDR3: TGTGCCAGCAGCTTAGACCCGGACAGGGAGAATTCACCCCTCCACTTT. It translates to CASSLDPDRENSPLHF.

The chain joins TRBV9 to TRBJ2-3; 12 nucleotides agree with TRBD2. Germline trimming cut 3 bases from V and 2 bases from J; bases unmatched to any gene: 7. The CDR3 runs 17 residues. CDR1 is SGDLS and CDR2 is YYNGEE in the germline V gene. DNA for the CDR3: TGTGCCAGCAGCGACGGACTAGCGGGGCGGGCCACAGATACGCAGTATTTT. It codes for CASSDGLAGRATDTQYF.

CDR3 nucleotides: TGTGCCAGCAGCGTAGGAGGGGGGGCCTACAATGAGCAGTTCTTC. Its protein is CASSVGGGAYNEQFF. This chain uses TRBV9 with TRBJ2-1; possibly TRBD2 for D (7 bases). Looked up from germline, CDR1 is SGDLS and CDR2 is YYNGEE. The CDR3 loop spans 15 amino acids. The V end lost 0 bases, the J end lost 2 bases, and 9 bases lay between the germline ends.

The chain uses TRBV12-3 or TRBV12-4 and TRBJ2-3; D possibly corresponds to TRBD1 (5 bases). This CDR3 contains 11 residues. Deletions cut 8 bases from V and 10 bases from J, with 13 bases between. The CDR3 sequence: CASGVKGSQYF. The CDR3 region has the DNA TGTGCCAGCGGGGTGAAGGGGTCGCAGTATTTT.

The V and J genes are TRBV7-2 and TRBJ2-2; 9 bases align to TRBD1. Germline-derived CDR1 and CDR2 are SGHTA and FQGNSA. V lost 3 bases to trimming and J lost 4 bases; unmatched junction nucleotides: 6. The CDR3 contains 16 residues. CDR3 residues: CASSFRDRVGTGELFF. As DNA, the CDR3 is TGTGCCAGCAGCTTCCGGGACAGGGTTGGCACCGGGGAGCTGTTTTTT.

This clone showed up just once. The chain is built from TRBV4-2 and TRBJ1-2, with TRBD1 matching 7 bases. This CDR3 has 16 residues. Germline V gene lookup returns CDR1 LGHNA and CDR2 YNFKEQ. The V and J ends lost 0 bases and 3 bases, in that order; junction bases with no gene match: 7. The CDR3 DNA reads as TGTGCCAGCAGCCAAGACACAGGGGCGGCTTACTATGGCTACACCTTC. Protein product: CASSQDTGAAYYGYTF.

This chain joins TRBV7-2 and TRBJ1-6, with 10 bases aligning to TRBD1. With V trimmed by 5 bases and J by 9 bases, 7 bases remained unmatched. Germline values: CDR1 SGHTA, CDR2 FQGNSA. CDR3 size: 15 residues. CDR3 nucleotide sequence: TGTGCCAGCAGCATGACAGGGGGCGCGGGTTCACCCCTCCACTTT. Encoded protein: CASSMTGGAGSPLHF. The full variable domain, its missing parts supplied by reference TRBV7-2 and TRBJ1-6, is GAGVSQSPSNKVTEKGKDVELRCDPISGHTALYWYRQSLGQGLEFLIYFQGNSAPDKSGLPSDRFSAERTGGSVSTLTIQRTQQEDSAVYLCASSMTGGAGSPLHFGNGTRLTVT.

V usage is TRBV28 and J usage is TRBJ1-1, with D perhaps matching TRBD1 (5 bases). This CDR3 spans 15 amino acids. Germline CDR1 and CDR2: MDHEN and SYDVKM. Trimming took 5 bases from V and 5 from J, leaving 18 bases between them. CDR3 region: CASSLRTGDGTEAFF. Written as DNA, the CDR3 is TGTGCCAGCAGTCTGCGCACGGGGGATGGAACTGAAGCTTTCTTT.

This sequence joins TRBV6-5 and TRBJ1-2; perhaps TRBD1 as D (6 bases). The ends were cut back, 1 base at V and 5 bases at J, with 17 bases in the middle. This CDR3 is built from 16 residues. In germline, CDR1 is MNHEY, CDR2 SVGAGI. The CDR3 sequence: CASSYLKKNRAYGYTF. The DNA of the CDR3 is TGTGCCAGCAGTTACTTAAAAAAGAACAGGGCATATGGCTACACCTTC.

The chain couples TRBV18 to TRBJ1-5; the match to TRBD1 covers 7 bases. This CDR3 is 17 amino acids long. CDR1 is KGHSH, CDR2 LQKENI, per germline. V gave up 2 bases and J gave up 2 bases; unmatched junction bases: 9. The CDR3 bases are TGTGCCAGCTCACCAGCACAGGGGATTATGGGCAATCAGCCCCAGCATTTT. As protein: CASSPAQGIMGNQPQHF.

V is TRBV5-4 and J is TRBJ2-1; 16 bases match TRBD2. The CDR3 length is 16 residues. After removal of 4 bases from V and 9 bases from J, the junction contained 7 bases not matched to a gene. Germline V gives CDR1 SGHNT, CDR2 YYREEE (reference sequence). CDR3 DNA: TGTGCCAGCAGCCCCGGGACTAGCGGGGGGGCGGGTGAGCAGTTCTTC. It codes for CASSPGTSGGAGEQFF.

V and J are TRBV7-8 and TRBJ1-1; TRBD1 is a possible D gene (5 bases). In germline, CDR1 is SGHVS, CDR2 FQNEAQ. This CDR3 spans 13 amino acids. With 5 bases removed from V and 3 bases from J, the gap between germline ends came to 10 bases. This CDR3 reads CASSPGYDTEAFF. In DNA form, the CDR3 reads TGTGCCAGCAGCCCAGGGTATGACACTGAAGCTTTCTTT.

The gene calls are TRBV9 and TRBJ2-1; 11 bases align to TRBD2. The CDR3 totals 15 residues. From germline, CDR1 is SGDLS and CDR2 YYNGEE. Germline trimming cut 3 bases from V and 3 bases from J; bases unmatched to any gene: 2. The CDR3 nucleotides are TGTGCCAGCAGCGCTGGACTAGCGGGCTACAATGAGCAGTTCTTC. Its translation: CASSAGLAGYNEQFF.

The genes are TRBV27 and TRBJ1-1; D possibly corresponds to TRBD1 (5 bases). The CDR3 length is 14 residues. Germline values: CDR1 MNHEY, CDR2 SMNVEV (reference sequence). V was trimmed by 9 bases and J by 6 bases, leaving 20 bases between them. In nucleotides, the CDR3 is TGTGCCAGTAGCCCAACTCAGGGAGGGGCTGAAGCTTTCTTT. Translation: CASSPTQGGAEAFF.